Each of the 4 T cell receptor beta chains below was sequenced from the same sample in a study of blood T cell repertoires in COVID-19. The method was immunoSEQ multiplex PCR; TCRdb's version includes in-frame clones alone and lacks a portion of them. In the table there are 55,000 to 70,000 clones, approximately 90% of which are singletons. The sequenced sample was PBMCs or T cells enriched from blood (not recorded which). All receptors derive from a woman in her thirties or forties who had recovered from COVID-19.

This clone was counted a single time. J is TRBJ2-5 and V is TRBV11-3, with 11 bases aligning to TRBD2. CDR3 length: 15 amino acids. J lost 5 bases, V lost 3 bases, and 5 bases had no gene match. Germline V CDR1 and CDR2: SGHNT, YENEEA. This CDR3 is CASSFSGGAWETQYF. CDR3 DNA sequence: TGTGCCAGCAGCTTTAGCGGGGGGGCATGGGAGACCCAGTACTTC.

CDR3 region: CASSTGSYEQYF. The CDR3 nucleotides are TGTGCCAGTAGTACGGGTTCCTACGAGCAGTACTTC. The chain is built from TRBV19 and TRBJ2-7; D remains unclear. The V end lost 4 bases, the J end lost 1 base, and 5 bases lay between the germline ends. The CDR3 is 12 residues long. The germline V gene encodes CDR1 LNHDA and CDR2 SQIVND (reference sequence).

V gene TRBV5-6 combines with J gene TRBJ1-5; D is unresolved. This CDR3 contains 16 residues. The germline CDR1 and CDR2 sequences are SGHDT and YYEEEE. V lost 1 base to trimming and J lost 0 bases, with 11 bases between them. CDR3 nucleotide sequence: TGTGCCAGCAGCTTGAGGTACGGGAATAGCAATCAGCCCCAGCATTTT. This encodes CASSLRYGNSNQPQHF.

This clone was seen just once. The chain combines TRBV5-4 with TRBJ2-3; tentatively, D is TRBD2 (5 bases). The germline CDR1 and CDR2 sequences are SGHNT and YYREEE (reference sequence). CDR3 size: 13 residues. V dropped 0 bases and J dropped 4 bases, with 6 bases sitting between them. CDR3 region: CASSLERADTQYF. CDR3 in DNA: TGTGCCAGCAGCTTGGAGAGGGCAGATACGCAGTATTTT.